The rows below give T cell receptor beta chains drawn from one sample of a study of cytomegalovirus exposure and HLA in healthy donors. Some clones are missing from TCRdb's copy, which holds only in-frame ones; the method was immunoSEQ multiplex PCR. Of about 110,000 clones listed, roughly 70% are singletons. Material for sequencing was PBMCs. All receptors derive from a woman between 35 and 50 years old in good health and CMV-seropositive. CDR3s include the opening cysteine and the closing phenylalanine or tryptophan. The D gene is left open where the match is weak. Only part of the rows carry a size: once, few, many, or a class if the clone is expanded.

j_call: TRBJ1-2; v_call: TRBV10-3; clone_size: few; d_call: .; cdr3_aa: CATSSGTFYGYTF; cdr3_nt: TGTGCCACCAGTTCTGGGACTTTTTATGGCTACACCTTC
j_call: TRBJ1-5; v_call: TRBV5-6; clone_size: .; d_call: .; cdr3_aa: CASSLAAGVMGNQPQHF; cdr3_nt: TGTGCCAGCAGCTTGGCCGCGGGGGTCATGGGCAATCAGCCCCAGCATTTT
j_call: TRBJ1-6; v_call: TRBV2; clone_size: .; d_call: .; cdr3_aa: CASSDRVGNSPLHF; cdr3_nt: TGTGCCAGCAGTGACAGGGTTGGAAATTCACCCCTCCACTTT
j_call: TRBJ2-2; v_call: TRBV5-6; clone_size: .; d_call: TRBD1; cdr3_aa: CASSLFLGQGSTGELFF; cdr3_nt: TGTGCCAGCAGCTTGTTTTTGGGACAGGGGTCCACCGGGGAGCTGTTTTTT
j_call: TRBJ1-1; v_call: TRBV19; clone_size: .; d_call: .; cdr3_aa: CASREGYTEAFF; cdr3_nt: TGTGCCAGTAGGGAGGGATACACTGAAGCTTTCTTT
j_call: TRBJ1-5; v_call: TRBV19; clone_size: few; d_call: TRBD1; cdr3_aa: CASSISQGQGSLNQPQHF; cdr3_nt: TGTGCCAGTAGTATTTCCCAGGGACAGGGAAGCTTGAATCAGCCCCAGCATTTT
j_call: TRBJ2-7; v_call: TRBV5-1; clone_size: .; d_call: TRBD1; cdr3_aa: CASSAPDRVDEQYF; cdr3_nt: TGCGCCAGCAGCGCGCCTGACAGGGTCGACGAGCAGTACTTC
j_call: TRBJ2-7; v_call: TRBV15; clone_size: .; d_call: TRBD1; cdr3_aa: CATSKDRGSYEQYF; cdr3_nt: TGTGCCACCAGCAAGGACAGGGGATCCTACGAGCAGTACTTC
j_call: TRBJ2-5; v_call: TRBV5-1; clone_size: .; d_call: TRBD1; cdr3_aa: CASSSQGAGETQYF; cdr3_nt: TGCGCCAGCAGCTCTCAGGGGGCGGGAGAGACCCAGTACTTC
j_call: TRBJ2-5; v_call: TRBV14; clone_size: once; d_call: .; cdr3_aa: CASSQGSHRAETQYF; cdr3_nt: TGTGCCAGCAGCCAAGGGTCGCACAGGGCGGAGACCCAGTACTTC
j_call: TRBJ2-2; v_call: TRBV5-1; clone_size: once; d_call: TRBD1; cdr3_aa: CAVQGTNTGELFF; cdr3_nt: TGCGCCGTACAGGGGACGAACACCGGGGAGCTGTTTTTT
j_call: TRBJ1-1; v_call: TRBV25-1; clone_size: .; d_call: .; cdr3_aa: CASSEHSTVGTEAFF; cdr3_nt: TGTGCCAGCAGTGAACATAGTACAGTAGGCACTGAAGCTTTCTTT
j_call: TRBJ2-5; v_call: TRBV7-6; clone_size: .; d_call: .; cdr3_aa: CASSPGPPRGGTQYF; cdr3_nt: TGTGCCAGCAGCCCAGGCCCCCCAAGGGGCGGGACCCAGTACTTC
j_call: TRBJ2-5; v_call: TRBV30; clone_size: few; d_call: .; cdr3_aa: CAWSWRETQYF; cdr3_nt: TGTGCCTGGAGTTGGAGAGAGACCCAGTACTTC
j_call: TRBJ1-1; v_call: TRBV2; clone_size: few; d_call: .; cdr3_aa: CASGQGTMNTEAFF; cdr3_nt: TGTGCCAGCGGCCAAGGGACAATGAACACTGAAGCTTTCTTT
j_call: TRBJ1-5; v_call: TRBV19; clone_size: .; d_call: .; cdr3_aa: CASIRTDGFSNQPQHF; cdr3_nt: TGTGCCAGTATTAGGACAGATGGCTTTAGCAATCAGCCCCAGCATTTT
j_call: TRBJ1-3; v_call: TRBV11-2; clone_size: once; d_call: .; cdr3_aa: CASSTRRGPSGNTIYF; cdr3_nt: TGTGCCAGCAGCACCCGCAGGGGCCCGTCTGGAAACACCATATATTTT
j_call: TRBJ1-6; v_call: TRBV2; clone_size: few; d_call: .; cdr3_aa: CASDSGIYNSPLHF; cdr3_nt: TGTGCCAGCGATTCGGGTATCTATAATTCACCCCTCCACTTT
j_call: TRBJ2-6; v_call: TRBV4-1; clone_size: .; d_call: .; cdr3_aa: CASSQGAAFSGANVLTF; cdr3_nt: TGCGCCAGCAGCCAAGGCGCAGCGTTCTCTGGGGCCAACGTCCTGACTTTC
j_call: TRBJ2-3; v_call: TRBV29-1; clone_size: .; d_call: .; cdr3_aa: CSVDSGTSTDTQYF; cdr3_nt: TGCAGCGTTGATAGCGGAACTAGCACAGATACGCAGTATTTT
j_call: TRBJ2-7; v_call: TRBV6-5; clone_size: .; d_call: TRBD1; cdr3_aa: CASRPTRQGTYEQYF; cdr3_nt: TGTGCCAGCAGGCCAACTAGACAGGGAACCTACGAGCAGTACTTC
j_call: TRBJ2-1; v_call: TRBV7-9; clone_size: .; d_call: .; cdr3_aa: CASSSMQLAGGLSEQFF; cdr3_nt: TGTGCCAGCAGCTCCATGCAACTAGCAGGGGGGCTCAGTGAGCAGTTCTTC
j_call: TRBJ1-4; v_call: TRBV30; clone_size: .; d_call: .; cdr3_aa: CAWSVPGEKLFF; cdr3_nt: TGTGCCTGGAGTGTCCCCGGGGAAAAACTGTTTTTT
j_call: TRBJ1-1; v_call: TRBV2; clone_size: .; d_call: .; cdr3_aa: CASGVQVTEAFF; cdr3_nt: TGTGCCAGCGGAGTACAGGTCACTGAAGCTTTCTTT
j_call: TRBJ2-2; v_call: TRBV5-1; clone_size: .; d_call: TRBD2; cdr3_aa: CASRSPGGVGELFF; cdr3_nt: TGCGCCAGCCGAAGTCCGGGAGGGGTCGGGGAGCTGTTTTTT
j_call: TRBJ2-5; v_call: TRBV6-5; clone_size: .; d_call: TRBD1; cdr3_aa: CASRGTGGGKTQYF; cdr3_nt: TGTGCCAGCAGAGGGACAGGGGGCGGGAAGACCCAGTACTTC
j_call: TRBJ2-2; v_call: TRBV30; clone_size: .; d_call: .; cdr3_aa: CAWSVQGPTGELFF; cdr3_nt: TGTGCCTGGAGTGTTCAGGGCCCCACCGGGGAGCTGTTTTTT
j_call: TRBJ2-2; v_call: TRBV11-3; clone_size: .; d_call: .; cdr3_aa: CASSLAQGGSANPGELFF; cdr3_nt: TGTGCCAGCAGCTTAGCCCAGGGGGGCAGTGCTAATCCCGGGGAGCTGTTTTTT
j_call: TRBJ2-1; v_call: TRBV5-6; clone_size: .; d_call: .; cdr3_aa: CASSWGGAGFDSNEQFF; cdr3_nt: TGTGCCAGCAGCTGGGGGGGCGCAGGATTTGACTCCAATGAGCAGTTCTTC
j_call: TRBJ1-3; v_call: TRBV18; clone_size: .; d_call: TRBD1; cdr3_aa: CASSRQGRTADTIYF; cdr3_nt: TGTGCCAGCTCACGACAGGGGAGAACCGCCGACACCATATATTTT
j_call: TRBJ1-1; v_call: TRBV5-1; clone_size: .; d_call: .; cdr3_aa: CASSLDSTVVEAEAFF; cdr3_nt: TGCGCCAGCAGCTTGGATTCGACAGTTGTAGAGGCTGAAGCTTTCTTT
j_call: TRBJ2-1; v_call: TRBV27; clone_size: .; d_call: .; cdr3_aa: CASSLWQGVNNEQFF; cdr3_nt: TGTGCCAGCAGTTTATGGCAGGGTGTCAACAATGAGCAGTTCTTC
j_call: TRBJ2-7; v_call: TRBV10-3; clone_size: .; d_call: .; cdr3_aa: CAISTPSLEQYF; cdr3_nt: TGTGCCATCAGCACTCCCTCCCTGGAGCAGTACTTC
j_call: TRBJ2-7; v_call: TRBV19; clone_size: .; d_call: TRBD1; cdr3_aa: CASSQPGQGGRYEQYF; cdr3_nt: TGTGCCAGTAGCCAACCGGGACAGGGAGGGAGGTACGAGCAGTACTTC
j_call: TRBJ2-1; v_call: TRBV5-6; clone_size: .; d_call: TRBD2; cdr3_aa: CASSLTSGGANEQFF; cdr3_nt: TGTGCCAGCAGCTTGACTAGCGGGGGGGCTAATGAGCAGTTCTTC
j_call: TRBJ2-7; v_call: TRBV6-1; clone_size: .; d_call: .; cdr3_aa: CASSEGREVEQYF; cdr3_nt: TGTGCCAGCAGTGAAGGAAGGGAGGTCGAGCAGTACTTC
j_call: TRBJ1-1; v_call: TRBV5-1; clone_size: few; d_call: TRBD1; cdr3_aa: CASRSTGTGGVSGTEAFF; cdr3_nt: TGCGCCAGCAGGTCAACCGGGACAGGGGGCGTGAGTGGTACTGAAGCTTTCTTT
j_call: TRBJ1-6; v_call: TRBV5-3; clone_size: .; d_call: .; cdr3_aa: CARSPNFGGGLNSPLHF; cdr3_nt: TGTGCCAGAAGCCCCAACTTTGGGGGGGGCCTTAATTCACCCCTCCACTTT